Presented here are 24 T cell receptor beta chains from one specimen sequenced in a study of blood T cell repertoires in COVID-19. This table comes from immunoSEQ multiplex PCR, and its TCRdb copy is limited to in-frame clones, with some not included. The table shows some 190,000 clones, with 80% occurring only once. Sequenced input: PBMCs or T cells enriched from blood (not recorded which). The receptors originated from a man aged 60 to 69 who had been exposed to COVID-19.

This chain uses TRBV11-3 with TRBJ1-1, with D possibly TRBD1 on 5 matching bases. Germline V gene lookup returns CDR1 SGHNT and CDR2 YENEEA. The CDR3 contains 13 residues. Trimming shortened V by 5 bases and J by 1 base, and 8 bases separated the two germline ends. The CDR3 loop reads CASSATGNTEAFF. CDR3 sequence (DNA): TGTGCCAGCAGCGCCACAGGGAACACTGAAGCTTTCTTT.

The CDR3 DNA follows: TGTGCCAGCAGAAGAAGGGGTAGCTCCTACGAGCAGTACTTC. This codes for CASRRRGSSYEQYF. V gene TRBV3-1 (or the pseudogene TRBV3-2) combines with J gene TRBJ2-7; possible D gene TRBD1, 5 bases. Trimming removed 6 bases from V and 0 bases from J, with 12 bases in between. This CDR3 comprises 14 residues. The germline V gene encodes CDR1 LGHDT and CDR2 YNNKEL (reference sequence).

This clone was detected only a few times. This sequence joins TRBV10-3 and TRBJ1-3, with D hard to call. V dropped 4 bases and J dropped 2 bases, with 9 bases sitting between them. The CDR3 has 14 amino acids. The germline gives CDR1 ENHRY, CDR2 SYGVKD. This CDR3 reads CAISVSLTGNTIYF. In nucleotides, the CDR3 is TGTGCCATCAGTGTTTCACTAACTGGAAACACCATATATTTT.

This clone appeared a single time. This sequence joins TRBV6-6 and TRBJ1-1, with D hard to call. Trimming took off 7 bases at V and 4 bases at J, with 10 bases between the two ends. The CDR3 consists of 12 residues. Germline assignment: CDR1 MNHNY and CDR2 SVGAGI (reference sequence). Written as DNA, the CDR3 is TGTGCCAGCACTAGGGAGAGCACTGAAGCTTTCTTT. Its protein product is CASTRESTEAFF.

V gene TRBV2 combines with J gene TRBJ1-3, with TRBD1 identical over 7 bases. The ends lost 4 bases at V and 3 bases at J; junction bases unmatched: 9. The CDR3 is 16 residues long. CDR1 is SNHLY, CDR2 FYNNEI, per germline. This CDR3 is CASSGLGTAIGNTIYF. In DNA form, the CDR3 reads TGTGCCAGCAGTGGACTCGGGACAGCTATTGGAAACACCATATATTTT.

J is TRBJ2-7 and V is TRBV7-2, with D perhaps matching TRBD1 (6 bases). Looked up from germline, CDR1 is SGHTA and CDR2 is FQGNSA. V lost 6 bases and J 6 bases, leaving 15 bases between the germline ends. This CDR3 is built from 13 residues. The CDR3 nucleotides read TGTGCCAGCAGTCCGACCCAGGGGTCCGAGCAGTACTTC. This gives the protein CASSPTQGSEQYF.

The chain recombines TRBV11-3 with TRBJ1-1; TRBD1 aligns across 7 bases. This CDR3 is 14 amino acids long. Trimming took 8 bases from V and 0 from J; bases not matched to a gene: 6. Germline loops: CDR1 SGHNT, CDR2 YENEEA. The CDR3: CASLQTGVNTEAFF. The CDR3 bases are TGTGCCAGCTTACAAACAGGGGTGAACACTGAAGCTTTCTTT.

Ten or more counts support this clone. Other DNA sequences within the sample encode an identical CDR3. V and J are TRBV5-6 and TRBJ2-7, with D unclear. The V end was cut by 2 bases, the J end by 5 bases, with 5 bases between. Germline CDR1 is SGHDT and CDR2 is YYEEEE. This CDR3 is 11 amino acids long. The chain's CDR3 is CASSFIHEQYF. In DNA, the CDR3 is TGTGCCAGCAGCTTTATCCACGAGCAGTACTTC.

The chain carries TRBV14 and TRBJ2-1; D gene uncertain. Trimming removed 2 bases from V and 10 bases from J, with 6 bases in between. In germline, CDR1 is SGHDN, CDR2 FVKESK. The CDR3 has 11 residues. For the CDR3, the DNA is TGTGCCAGCAGCCAATCTCCGGAGCAGTTCTTC. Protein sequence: CASSQSPEQFF.

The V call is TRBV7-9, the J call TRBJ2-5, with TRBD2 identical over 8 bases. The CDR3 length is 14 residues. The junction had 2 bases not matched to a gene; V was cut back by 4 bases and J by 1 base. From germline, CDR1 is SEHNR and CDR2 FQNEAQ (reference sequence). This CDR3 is CASSSGLAQETQYF. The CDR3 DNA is TGTGCCAGCAGCTCTGGACTAGCCCAAGAGACCCAGTACTTC.

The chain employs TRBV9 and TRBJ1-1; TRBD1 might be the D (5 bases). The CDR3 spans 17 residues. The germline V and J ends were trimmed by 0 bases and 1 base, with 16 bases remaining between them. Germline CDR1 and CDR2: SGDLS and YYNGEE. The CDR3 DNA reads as TGTGCCAGCAGCGTAGAATGGGGTATAGGACAGAACACTGAAGCTTTCTTT. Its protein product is CASSVEWGIGQNTEAFF.

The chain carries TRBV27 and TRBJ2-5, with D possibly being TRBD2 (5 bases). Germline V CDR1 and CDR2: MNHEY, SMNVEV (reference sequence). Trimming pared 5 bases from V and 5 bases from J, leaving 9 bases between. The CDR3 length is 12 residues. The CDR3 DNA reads TGTGCCAGCAGTGAGGGTGGGGAGACCCAGTACTTC. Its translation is CASSEGGETQYF.

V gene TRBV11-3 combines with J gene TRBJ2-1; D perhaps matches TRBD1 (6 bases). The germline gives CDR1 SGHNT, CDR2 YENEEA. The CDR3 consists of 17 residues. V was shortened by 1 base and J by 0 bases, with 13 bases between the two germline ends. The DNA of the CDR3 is TGTGCCAGCAGCTTAGCGGCAGGGGACGTCTCCTACAATGAGCAGTTCTTC. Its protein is CASSLAAGDVSYNEQFF.

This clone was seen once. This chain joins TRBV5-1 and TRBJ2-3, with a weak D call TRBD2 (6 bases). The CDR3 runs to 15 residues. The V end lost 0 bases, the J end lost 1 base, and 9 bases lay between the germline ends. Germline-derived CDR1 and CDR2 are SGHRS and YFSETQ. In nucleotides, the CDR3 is TGCGCCAGCAGCTTGGGACTAGGCGGCACAGATACGCAGTATTTT. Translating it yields CASSLGLGGTDTQYF.

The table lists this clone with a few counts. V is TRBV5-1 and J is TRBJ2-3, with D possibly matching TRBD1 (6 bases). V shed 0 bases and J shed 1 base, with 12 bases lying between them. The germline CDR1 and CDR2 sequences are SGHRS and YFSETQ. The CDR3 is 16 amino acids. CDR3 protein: CASSLAARQGTDTQYF. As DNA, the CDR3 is TGCGCCAGCAGCTTGGCCGCCCGACAGGGCACAGATACGCAGTATTTT.

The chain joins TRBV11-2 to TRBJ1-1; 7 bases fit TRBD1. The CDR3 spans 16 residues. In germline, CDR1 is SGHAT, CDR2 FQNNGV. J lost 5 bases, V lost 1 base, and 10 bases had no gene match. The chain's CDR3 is CASSLVGQGVGTEAFF. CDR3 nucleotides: TGTGCCAGCAGCTTAGTGGGGCAGGGGGTCGGGACTGAAGCTTTCTTT.

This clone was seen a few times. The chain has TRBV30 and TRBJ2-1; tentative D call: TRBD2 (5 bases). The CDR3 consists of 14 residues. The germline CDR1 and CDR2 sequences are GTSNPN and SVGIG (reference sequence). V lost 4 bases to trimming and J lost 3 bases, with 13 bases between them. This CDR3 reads CAWNAGSNYNEQFF. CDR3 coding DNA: TGTGCCTGGAACGCGGGTTCGAACTACAATGAGCAGTTCTTC.

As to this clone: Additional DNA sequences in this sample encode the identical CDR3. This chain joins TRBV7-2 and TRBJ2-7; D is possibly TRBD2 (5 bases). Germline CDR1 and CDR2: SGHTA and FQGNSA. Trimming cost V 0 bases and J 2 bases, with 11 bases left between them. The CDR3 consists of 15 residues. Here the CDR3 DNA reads TGTGCCAGCAGCTTAGCGCCGGGGAACCCCTACGAGCAGTACTTC. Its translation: CASSLAPGNPYEQYF.

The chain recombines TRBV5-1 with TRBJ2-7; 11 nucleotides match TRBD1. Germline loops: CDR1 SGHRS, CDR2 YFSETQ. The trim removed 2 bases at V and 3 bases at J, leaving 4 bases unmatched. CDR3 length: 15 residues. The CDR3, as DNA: TGCGCCAGCAGCTTTGGGGGACAGGGGGTCTACGAGCAGTACTTC. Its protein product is CASSFGGQGVYEQYF. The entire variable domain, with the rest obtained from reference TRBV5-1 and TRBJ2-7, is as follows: KAGVTQTPRYLIKTRGQQVTLSCSPISGHRSVSWYQQTPGQGLQFLFEYFSETQRNKGNFPGRFSGRQFSNSRSEMNVSTLELGDSALYLCASSFGGQGVYEQYFGPGTRLTVT.

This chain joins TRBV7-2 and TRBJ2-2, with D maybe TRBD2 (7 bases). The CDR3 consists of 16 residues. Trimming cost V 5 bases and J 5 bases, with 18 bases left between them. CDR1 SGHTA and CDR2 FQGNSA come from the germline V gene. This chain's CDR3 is CASSTPGLRGTGELFF. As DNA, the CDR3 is TGTGCCAGCAGCACACCGGGACTAAGGGGGACCGGGGAGCTGTTTTTT.

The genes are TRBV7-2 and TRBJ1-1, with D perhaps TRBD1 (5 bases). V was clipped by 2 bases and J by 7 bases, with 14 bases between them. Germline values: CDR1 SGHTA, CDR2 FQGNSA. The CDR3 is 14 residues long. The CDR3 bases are TGTGCCAGCAGCTTATTGGAGGGGTCGGGTGAAGCTTTCTTT. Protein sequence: CASSLLEGSGEAFF.

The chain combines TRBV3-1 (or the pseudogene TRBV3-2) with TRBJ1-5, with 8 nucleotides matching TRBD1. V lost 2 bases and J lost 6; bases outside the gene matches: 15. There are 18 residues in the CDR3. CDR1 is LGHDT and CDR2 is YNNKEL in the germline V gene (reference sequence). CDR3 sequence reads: CASSQSVRGPDSRQPQHF. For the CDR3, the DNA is TGTGCCAGCAGCCAAAGTGTCAGGGGGCCCGACTCGCGTCAGCCCCAGCATTTT.

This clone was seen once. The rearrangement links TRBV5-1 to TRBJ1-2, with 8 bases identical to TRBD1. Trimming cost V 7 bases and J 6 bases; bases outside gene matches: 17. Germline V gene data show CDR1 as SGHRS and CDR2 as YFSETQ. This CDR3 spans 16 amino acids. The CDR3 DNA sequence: TGCGCCAGCGACAGGGGTAGCTTTGGAGCGGGGCATGGCTACACCTTC. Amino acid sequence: CASDRGSFGAGHGYTF.

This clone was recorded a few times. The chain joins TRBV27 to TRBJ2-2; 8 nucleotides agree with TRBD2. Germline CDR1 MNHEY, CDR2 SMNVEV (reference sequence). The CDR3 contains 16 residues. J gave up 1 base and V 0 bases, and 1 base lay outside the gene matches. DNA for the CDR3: TGTGCCAGCAGTTTATCTGCGGGAGGGAACACCGGGGAGCTGTTTTTT. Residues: CASSLSAGGNTGELFF.